The 30 T cell receptor beta chains reported below all come from one sample, sequenced in a study of blood T cells in healthy people across ages. Primers used in a second PCR of about 7 to 11 cycles were a sample-barcoded 5' primer and a J-beta primer mix. Each CDR3 protein gets one entry after TCRdb re-called the 5' RACE reads with MiXCR. The table shows under 1,100,000 distinct CDR3 sequences, with under 30% occurring only once. This same sample was also taken into another study, of T cells of mothers and their children.

The sequencing input was blood. Source of these receptors: a girl aged 2-10 years in good health.

A word on this clonotype: The germline gene is not matched at one end of the junction; a read error may be the cause. The chain is built from TRBV5-1 and TRBJ1-5, with no clear D. The CDR3 is 14 residues long. The germline CDR1 and CDR2 sequences are SGHRS and YFSETQ. CDR3 in DNA: TGCGCCAGGAGCTTGGAATCGGGAAATCAGCCCCAGCATTTT. Its translation is CARSLESGNQPQHF.

This clonotype has only a few counts. This rearrangement joins TRBV2 to TRBJ2-5; D might be TRBD1 or TRBD2, each matching 5 bases. With the DNA end fitting TRBJ2-1 better, the J assignment may be wrong. Germline assignment: CDR1 SNHLY and CDR2 FYNNEI. The CDR3 covers 14 residues. The DNA of the CDR3 is TGTGCCAGCAGCGGAGGACAAGTACAATTTTCGCAGTTCTTC. Its protein is CASSGGQVQFSQFF.

This clonotype appeared a few times. This chain connects TRBV28 to TRBJ2-5; D is possibly TRBD1 (6 bases). V was clipped by 5 bases and J by 6 bases, with 16 bases between them. The CDR3 has 14 amino acids. From germline, CDR1 is MDHEN and CDR2 SYDVKM. In DNA, the CDR3 is TGTGCCAGCAGTGCTGGACAGTTTGGCCAGACCCAGTACTTC. It encodes CASSAGQFGQTQYF. Based on the CDR3 plus reference TRBV28 and TRBJ2-5, the full variable domain is DVKVTQSSRYLVKRTGEKVFLECVQDMDHENMFWYRQDPGLGLRLIYFSYDVKMKEKGDIPEGYSVSREKKERFSLILESASTNQTSMYLCASSAGQFGQTQYFGPGTRLLVL.

The chain is built from TRBV9 and TRBJ1-2, with TRBD1 identical over 7 bases. This CDR3 is built from 13 residues. Germline V gene lookup returns CDR1 SGDLS and CDR2 YYNGEE. With V trimmed by 3 bases and J by 6 bases, 5 bases remained unmatched. This CDR3 is CASSEPGGNGYTF. The DNA of the CDR3 is TGTGCCAGCAGCGAACCAGGGGGAAATGGCTACACCTTC.

The chain recombines TRBV9 with TRBJ2-3; 8 bases are shared with TRBD1. The CDR3 contains 15 residues. Germline CDR1 is SGDLS and CDR2 is YYNGEE. Trimming at V came to 2 bases and at J to 7 bases, leaving 9 bases not matched to a gene. CDR3: CASSVSPGQGNTQYF. In DNA, the CDR3 is TGTGCCAGCAGCGTCTCCCCCGGACAGGGCAATACGCAGTATTTT. Supplemented by reference TRBV9 and TRBJ2-3, the full variable domain reads DSGVTQTPKHLITATGQRVTLRCSPRSGDLSVYWYQQSLDQGLQFLIQYYNGEERAKGNILERFSAQQFPDLHSELNLSSLELGDSALYFCASSVSPGQGNTQYFGPGTRLTVL.

The chain recombines TRBV20-1 with TRBJ2-7; D tentatively reads TRBD1 or TRBD2 (5 bases each). CDR1 and CDR2 from the germline V gene are DFQATT and SNEGSKA (reference sequence). V was pared by 3 bases and J by 0 bases, with 12 bases between. The CDR3 runs to 14 residues. The DNA of the CDR3 is TGCAGTGCTAGGGGGACGGACGACTCCTACGAGCAGTACTTC. It encodes CSARGTDDSYEQYF.

This clonotype has a handful of counts. The chain combines TRBV9 with TRBJ1-2; a possible D gene is TRBD1 (6 bases). Trimming shortened V by 3 bases and J by 6 bases, and 18 bases separated the two germline ends. Germline CDR1 and CDR2: SGDLS and YYNGEE. The CDR3 is 15 residues long. The CDR3 loop is CASSATQGGTNGYTF. DNA for the CDR3: TGTGCCAGCAGCGCAACCCAAGGAGGGACAAATGGCTACACCTTC.

This chain joins TRBV5-1 and TRBJ2-1; D may be TRBD1 (6 bases). CDR1 SGHRS and CDR2 YFSETQ come from the germline V gene. This CDR3 is built from 16 residues. V was pared by 4 bases and J by 4 bases, with 18 bases between. CDR3: CASSGWTQGGYNEQFF. The DNA for the CDR3 is TGCGCCAGCAGCGGGTGGACTCAAGGGGGATACAATGAGCAGTTCTTC.

The sample holds a few counts of this clonotype. Sequence at one end of the junction differs from germline and may be a read error. The chain joins TRBV10-3 to TRBJ1-5; maybe TRBD1 (5 bases). Germline V CDR1 and CDR2: ENHRY, SYGVKD. The CDR3 runs to 17 residues. The CDR3 DNA follows: TGTGCCATCAGTCCACCTACAGGACTGACCTACAATCGGCCCCAGCATTTT. It is translated as CAISPPTGLTYNRPQHF.

This clonotype was seen a handful of times. The genes are TRBV7-8 and TRBJ2-1; no firm D call. The J call is in doubt because the DNA end fits TRBJ2-5 better. CDR3 size: 12 residues. Germline V gives CDR1 SGHVS, CDR2 FQNEAQ. This CDR3 is CASSRTSETQYF. DNA of the CDR3: TGTGCCAGCAGCCGGACCTCGGAGACCCAGTACTTC.

The chain couples TRBV29-1 to TRBJ2-3, with TRBD2 matching 7 bases. The germline CDR1 and CDR2 sequences are SQVTM and ANQGSEA. V was pared by 4 bases and J by 2 bases, with 9 bases of the junction left unmatched. The CDR3 spans 15 residues. CDR3 region: CSVVGGDGHTDTQYF. The CDR3, as DNA: TGCAGCGTTGTGGGAGGGGACGGACACACAGATACGCAGTATTTT.

This clonotype was recorded a few times. The chain is built from TRBV5-1 and TRBJ2-3; D might be TRBD1 or TRBD2, each matching 5 bases. The germline CDR1 and CDR2 sequences are SGHRS and YFSETQ. V lost 5 bases to trimming and J lost 6 bases, with 13 bases between them. The CDR3 is 13 amino acids. CDR3 loop: CASRDTGMDTQYF. CDR3 nucleotide sequence: TGCGCCAGCAGGGACACCGGGATGGATACGCAGTATTTT.

The sample holds a few counts of this clonotype. This chain uses TRBV7-2 with TRBJ2-1, with D hard to call. The CDR3 contains 16 residues. Trimming stripped 0 bases from V and 2 bases from J, with 11 bases between. The germline V gene has CDR1 SGHTA and CDR2 FQGNSA. The CDR3 DNA reads TGTGCCAGCAGCTTAGCGCCTGGGCCCCCCTACAATGAGCAGTTCTTC. Encoded protein: CASSLAPGPPYNEQFF.

CDR3 sequence: CASRKGLAGWEETQYF. DNA for the CDR3: TGTGCCAGCAGGAAAGGACTAGCCGGGTGGGAGGAGACCCAGTACTTC. The V and J genes are TRBV2 and TRBJ2-5; 8 nucleotides align to TRBD2. Looked up from germline, CDR1 is SNHLY and CDR2 is FYNNEI. The CDR3 sequence is 16 residues long. V dropped 6 bases and J dropped 5; count of bases not matched to a gene: 14.

This clonotype showed up just a few times. The chain joins TRBV10-3 to TRBJ2-5; 9 bases are shared with TRBD1. V was pared by 0 bases and J by 5 bases, with 4 bases of the junction left unmatched. Germline V gives CDR1 ENHRY, CDR2 SYGVKD. This CDR3 has 15 amino acids. CDR3 region: CAISESRTGEETQYF. CDR3 DNA: TGTGCCATCAGTGAGTCACGGACAGGGGAGGAGACCCAGTACTTC.

The chain combines TRBV7-3 with TRBJ2-1; 7 bases are a match to TRBD2. V was clipped by 6 bases and J by 5 bases; unmatched bases: 7. CDR1 is SGHTA and CDR2 is FQGTGA in the germline V gene. This CDR3 is 14 amino acids long. CDR3 sequence reads: CASRAGGGNNEQFF. CDR3 DNA sequence: TGTGCCAGCAGAGCTGGGGGGGGGAACAATGAGCAGTTCTTC. Full variable domain (rest looked up from reference TRBV7-3 and TRBJ2-1): GAGVSQTPSNKVTEKGKYVELRCDPISGHTALYWYRQSLGQGPEFLIYFQGTGAADDSGLPNDRFFAVRPEGSVSTLKIQRTERGDSAVYLCASRAGGGNNEQFFGPGTRLTVL.

This clonotype was observed a few times. Here the CDR3 DNA reads TGTGCCAGCAGCTTAAGTGAGGAGGGCTCCTACAATGAGCAGTTCTTC. It encodes CASSLSEEGSYNEQFF. The chain recombines TRBV7-6 with TRBJ2-1; TRBD2 is a possible D gene (6 bases). The CDR3 has 16 amino acids. Trimming left V 2 bases short and J 0 bases short, with 11 bases between. Looked up from germline, CDR1 is SGHVS and CDR2 is FNYEAQ.

This clonotype was found a few times. The gene calls are TRBV5-5 and TRBJ1-3; D is unresolved. This CDR3 has 15 residues. Trimming left V 4 bases short and J 0 bases short, with 11 bases between. The germline CDR1 and CDR2 sequences are SGHKS and YYEKEE (reference sequence). CDR3 DNA sequence: TGTGCCAGCAGCCCCAACCCAACCTCTGGAAACACCATATATTTT. Its translation: CASSPNPTSGNTIYF.

A few counts support this clonotype. This sequence joins TRBV29-1 and TRBJ1-2; perhaps TRBD1 as D (5 bases). Trimming stripped 6 bases from V and 0 bases from J, with 17 bases between. Germline CDR1 and CDR2: SQVTM and ANQGSEA. This CDR3 is 15 amino acids long. This chain's CDR3 is CSVQGGANPNYGYTF. In DNA form, the CDR3 reads TGCAGCGTCCAGGGTGGAGCGAACCCTAACTATGGCTACACCTTC.

The chain employs TRBV4-3 and TRBJ2-4; D uncertain. Trimming took 0 bases from V and 15 from J, leaving 15 bases between them. The CDR3 has 13 amino acids. Germline V CDR1 and CDR2: LGHNA, YSLEER. This chain's CDR3 is CASSQDFFTRLYF. The CDR3 DNA reads as TGCGCCAGCAGCCAAGATTTCTTCACAAGGCTGTACTTC.

The V and J genes are TRBV20-1 and TRBJ2-1, with unresolved D. Trimming removed 3 bases at V and 5 bases at J, with 14 bases between. Germline V gives CDR1 DFQATT, CDR2 SNEGSKA (reference sequence). The CDR3 has 14 amino acids. The CDR3 loop is CSARLLGANNEQFF. As DNA, the CDR3 is TGCAGTGCTAGGCTTCTCGGAGCCAACAATGAGCAGTTCTTC.

This clonotype was found a few times. The chain joins TRBV7-9 to TRBJ2-5; 7 nucleotides line up with TRBD1. This CDR3 has 12 amino acids. The junction had 9 bases not matched to a gene; V was cut back by 4 bases and J by 13 bases. CDR1 SEHNR and CDR2 FQNEAQ come from the germline V gene (reference sequence). The CDR3 sequence is CASSSLEGQPYF. The CDR3 region has the DNA TGTGCCAGCAGCTCTCTAGAGGGACAGCCGTACTTC.

The sample holds a few counts of this clonotype. The V and J genes are TRBV12-3 or TRBV12-4 and TRBJ2-5; 9 bases fit TRBD1. This CDR3 has 15 amino acids. V was pared by 4 bases and J by 2 bases, with 5 bases of the junction left unmatched. For the CDR3, the DNA is TGTGCCAGCAGTTCGACAGGGGGGGAACAAGAGACCCAGTACTTC. Translation gives CASSSTGGEQETQYF.

The chain joins TRBV11-2 to TRBJ2-1, with a weak D call TRBD2 (6 bases). V gave up 5 bases and J gave up 7 bases, with 12 bases separating them. This CDR3 has 13 amino acids. Looked up from germline, CDR1 is SGHAT and CDR2 is FQNNGV. In DNA, the CDR3 is TGTGCCAGCAGCCTACTACGGGAGAATGAGCAGTTCTTC. This gives the protein CASSLLRENEQFF.

The gene calls are TRBV9 and TRBJ2-1; TRBD2 agrees at 7 bases. The J call may not be correct, given that the DNA end is closer to TRBJ2-7. CDR3 length: 14 residues. Germline loops: CDR1 SGDLS, CDR2 YYNGEE. CDR3 nucleotides: TGTGCCAGCAGCGAGAGCGGGAAGATCTACGAGCAGTACTTC. Translated: CASSESGKIYEQYF.

As regards this clonotype: As the CDR3 is not closed by the conserved phenylalanine or tryptophan, this likely results from a read error. It is unclear where the CDR3 begins or ends on the DNA, so no DNA is shown, and the CDR3 is as TCRdb lists it. The chain joins TRBV11-2 to TRBJ1-2; TRBD1, the D gene given by the table, was not confirmed from the DNA. CDR1 and CDR2 from the germline V gene are SGHAT and FQNNGV. Including both end residues, the CDR3 is 11 amino acids long. The CDR3 protein is CASSSTGEPRI.

This clonotype was seen only a few times. This chain connects TRBV20-1 to TRBJ2-3, with D tentatively TRBD2 (6 bases). Trimming removed 5 bases from V and 2 bases from J, with 17 bases in between. Germline values: CDR1 DFQATT, CDR2 SNEGSKA (reference sequence). The CDR3 covers 15 residues. CDR3 sequence: CSAPRLGGPTDTQYF. CDR3 sequence (DNA): TGCAGTGCTCCCCGGCTGGGGGGTCCCACAGATACGCAGTATTTT.

The sample holds a few counts of this clonotype. This rearrangement joins TRBV20-1 to TRBJ2-3; D gene ambiguous. CDR1 is DFQATT, CDR2 SNEGSKA, per germline (reference sequence). CDR3 size: 14 residues. V was trimmed by 1 base and J by 1 base, leaving 9 bases between them. CDR3 nucleotide sequence: TGCAGTGCTAGAGCCCCCATTGGCACAGATACGCAGTATTTT. Amino acid sequence: CSARAPIGTDTQYF.

This chain connects TRBV7-6 to TRBJ2-4, with 8 bases lining up with TRBD2. V lost 2 bases to trimming and J lost 0 bases; unmatched junction nucleotides: 6. CDR1 is SGHVS and CDR2 is FNYEAQ in the germline V gene. The CDR3 has 17 residues. CDR3 in amino acids: CASSLSGGSEAKNIQYF. The CDR3 DNA is TGTGCCAGCAGCTTATCGGGAGGGAGCGAAGCCAAAAACATTCAGTACTTC.

This clonotype was counted between two and nine times. The V gene is TRBV2, the J gene TRBJ2-5; TRBD2 matches at 9 bases. The closer fit of TRBJ2-7 to the DNA end suggests the J call may be wrong. CDR3 length: 16 residues. Germline V CDR1 and CDR2: SNHLY, FYNNEI. For the CDR3, the DNA is TGTGCCAGCAGTGAATTGAAGGGGACTAGCAGGAACGAGCAGTACTTC. Translating it yields CASSELKGTSRNEQYF.